What follows are 3 T cell receptor beta chains derived from one specimen sequenced in a study of cytomegalovirus exposure and HLA in healthy donors. The PCR was carried out with 60 Vbeta primers and 13 Jbeta primers. Profiled with immunoSEQ multiplex PCR; TCRdb holds only in-frame clones, not every one. The sample gives 120,000 or so clones, about 70% of which show up once; 4.1% is in the top ten. Sequencing was carried out using PBMCs. Receptor source: a woman between 35 and 50 years old in good health and CMV-seronegative.

As DNA, the CDR3 is TGCGCCAGCAGCTTGCCCCTGGACTCCACAGATACGCAGTATTTT. It translates to CASSLPLDSTDTQYF. This rearrangement joins TRBV5-1 to TRBJ2-3; D possibly corresponds to TRBD2 (5 bases). Between the trimmed V and J ends, which lost 1 base and 2 bases, there was a span of 11 bases. The CDR3 consists of 15 residues. The germline V gene has CDR1 SGHRS and CDR2 YFSETQ.

V gene TRBV4-3 combines with J gene TRBJ1-5, with D possibly being TRBD1 (6 bases). V was trimmed by 4 bases and J by 3 bases, leaving 13 bases between them. This CDR3 comprises 15 residues. CDR1 LGHNA and CDR2 YSLEER come from the germline V gene. CDR3 in DNA: TGCGCCAGCAGCCTCTGGGTGGGGGCCAATCAGCCCCAGCATTTT. This sequence encodes CASSLWVGANQPQHF.

The rearrangement uses TRBV27 and TRBJ2-6; D gene uncertain. V was shortened by 6 bases and J by 4 bases, with 7 bases between the two germline ends. The CDR3 runs to 13 residues. The germline gives CDR1 MNHEY, CDR2 SMNVEV (reference sequence). CDR3 nucleotide sequence: TGTGCCAGCAGCCTGGCCGGGGCCAACGTCCTGACTTTC. This sequence encodes CASSLAGANVLTF.